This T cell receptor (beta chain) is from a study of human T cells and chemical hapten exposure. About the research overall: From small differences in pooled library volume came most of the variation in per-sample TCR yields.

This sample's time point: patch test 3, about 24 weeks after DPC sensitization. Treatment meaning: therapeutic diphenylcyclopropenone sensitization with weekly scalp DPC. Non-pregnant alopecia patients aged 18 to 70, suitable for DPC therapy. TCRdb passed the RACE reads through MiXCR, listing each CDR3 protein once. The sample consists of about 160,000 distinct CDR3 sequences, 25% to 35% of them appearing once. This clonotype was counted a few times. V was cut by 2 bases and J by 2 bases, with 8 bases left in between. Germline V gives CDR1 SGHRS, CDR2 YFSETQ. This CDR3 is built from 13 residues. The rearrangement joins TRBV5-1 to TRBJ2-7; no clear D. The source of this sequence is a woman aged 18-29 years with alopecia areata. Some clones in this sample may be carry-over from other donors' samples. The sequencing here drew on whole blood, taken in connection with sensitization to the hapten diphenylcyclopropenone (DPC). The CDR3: CASSFGQTYEQYF. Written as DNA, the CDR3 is TGCGCCAGCAGCTTCGGGCAAACCTACGAGCAGTACTTC. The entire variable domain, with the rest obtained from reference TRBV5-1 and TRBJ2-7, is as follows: KAGVTQTPRYLIKTRGQQVTLSCSPISGHRSVSWYQQTPGQGLQFLFEYFSETQRNKGNFPGRFSGRQFSNSRSEMNVSTLELGDSALYLCASSFGQTYEQYFGPGTRLTVT.